The clone carrying this TCR beta chain was recorded at least ten times. These data are taken from a study of shared clonotypes between healthy human individuals. Study information: Aged 18 to 49, the donors were a couple of women and three men. A donor's plate count was three for CD4 naive and three for CD4 memory; CD8 naive had two and CD8 memory one.

This CDR3 spans 16 amino acids. Germline V CDR1 and CDR2: SGHAT, FQNNGV. V lost 6 bases and J lost 2; bases outside the gene matches: 7. The data were produced by immunoSEQ multiplex PCR, yet TCRdb's version contains in-frame clones alone and is incomplete. This table has about 680,000 clones, 74% appearing once. This receptor was taken from a woman in her 30s in good health. Sequencing was carried out using memory CD4+ T cells sorted from blood. Subset reported: CD45RA-negative fraction. V is TRBV11-2 and J is TRBJ2-1; 10 nucleotides match TRBD1. CDR3 nucleotides: TGTGCCAGCAGACAAACCGGGACAGGGGCCTACAATGAGCAGTTCTTC. Residues: CASRQTGTGAYNEQFF.